This T cell receptor (beta chain) emerged from a study of blood T cell repertoires in COVID-19. As processed by the authors: It was from reference gene primer amplification that nucleated cell counts were estimated. Profiled with immunoSEQ multiplex PCR; TCRdb holds only in-frame clones, not every one. The D gene and trimming were derived from the DNA, and the V and J assignments and clone size from that table. The repertoire holds 290,000 or so clones, with 85% to 90% as singletons. The germline V gene has CDR1 SGHRS and CDR2 YFSETQ. This CDR3 has 14 amino acids. With 6 bases clipped from V and 4 bases from J, the junction kept 7 bases outside the gene matches. Allocation to cohorts depended on clinical history reported by the participants.

Sequenced sample: PBMCs or T cells enriched from blood (not recorded which). This rearrangement joins TRBV5-1 to TRBJ2-5, with TRBD1 matching over 9 bases. The sequence was collected from a woman between 18 and 29 years old with acute COVID-19. CDR3 in amino acids: CASTRDREGETQYF. The CDR3 DNA is TGCGCCAGCACCCGGGACAGGGAGGGAGAGACCCAGTACTTC.